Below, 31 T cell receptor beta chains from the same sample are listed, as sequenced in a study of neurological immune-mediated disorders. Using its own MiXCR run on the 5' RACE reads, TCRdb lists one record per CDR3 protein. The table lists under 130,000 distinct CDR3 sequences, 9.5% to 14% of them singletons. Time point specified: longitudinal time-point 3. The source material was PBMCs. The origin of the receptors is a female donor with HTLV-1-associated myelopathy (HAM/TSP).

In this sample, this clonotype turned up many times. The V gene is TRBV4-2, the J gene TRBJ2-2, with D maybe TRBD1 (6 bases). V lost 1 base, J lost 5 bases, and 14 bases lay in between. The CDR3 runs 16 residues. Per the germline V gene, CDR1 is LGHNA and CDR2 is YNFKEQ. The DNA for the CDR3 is TGTGCCAGCAGCCAAGGGAGAGAGAGGGGGACCGGGGAGCTGTTTTTT. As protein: CASSQGRERGTGELFF.

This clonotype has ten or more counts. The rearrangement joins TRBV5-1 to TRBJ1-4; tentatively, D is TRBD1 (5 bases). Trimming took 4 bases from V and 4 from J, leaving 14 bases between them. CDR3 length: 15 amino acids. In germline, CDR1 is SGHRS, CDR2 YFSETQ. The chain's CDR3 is CASSVLTADNEKLFF. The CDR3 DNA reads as TGCGCCAGCAGCGTCTTGACAGCCGATAATGAAAAACTGTTTTTT.

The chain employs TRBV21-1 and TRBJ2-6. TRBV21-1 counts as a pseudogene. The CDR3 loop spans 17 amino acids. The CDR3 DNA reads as TGTGTCAGCAGCAAGACCCACCCTAAATCTGGGGCCAACGTCCTGACTTTC. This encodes CVSSKTHPKSGANVLTF.

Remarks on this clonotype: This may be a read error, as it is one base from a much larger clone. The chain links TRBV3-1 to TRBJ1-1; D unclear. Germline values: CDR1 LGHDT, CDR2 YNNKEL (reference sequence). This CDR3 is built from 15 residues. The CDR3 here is CASSHSDRLNNEAFF. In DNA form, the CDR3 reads TGTGCCAGCAGCCACTCTGACCGCCTGAACAATGAAGCTTTCTTT.

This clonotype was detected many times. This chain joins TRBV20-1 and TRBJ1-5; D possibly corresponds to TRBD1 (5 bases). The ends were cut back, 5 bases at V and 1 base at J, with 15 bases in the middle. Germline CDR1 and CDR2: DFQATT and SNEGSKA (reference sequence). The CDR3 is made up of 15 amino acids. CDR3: CSAFGGALSNQPQHF. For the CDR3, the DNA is TGCAGTGCTTTCGGCGGGGCCCTGAGCAATCAGCCCCAGCATTTT.

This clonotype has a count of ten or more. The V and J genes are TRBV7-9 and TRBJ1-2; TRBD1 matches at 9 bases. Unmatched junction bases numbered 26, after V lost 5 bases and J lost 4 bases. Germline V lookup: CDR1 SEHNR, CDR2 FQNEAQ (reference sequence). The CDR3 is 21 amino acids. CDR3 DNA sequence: TGTGCCAGCAGCCATTCCCTGGACAGGGGCCTTCGGGGCTCCCCAGGCTATGGCTACACCTTC. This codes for CASSHSLDRGLRGSPGYGYTF.

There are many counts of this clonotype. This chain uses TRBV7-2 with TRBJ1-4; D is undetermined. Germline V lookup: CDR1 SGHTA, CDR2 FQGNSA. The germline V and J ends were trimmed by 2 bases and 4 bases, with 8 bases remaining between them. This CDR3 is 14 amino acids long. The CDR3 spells CASSLFGSNEKLFF. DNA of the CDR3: TGTGCCAGCAGCTTATTTGGGAGTAATGAAAAACTGTTTTTT.

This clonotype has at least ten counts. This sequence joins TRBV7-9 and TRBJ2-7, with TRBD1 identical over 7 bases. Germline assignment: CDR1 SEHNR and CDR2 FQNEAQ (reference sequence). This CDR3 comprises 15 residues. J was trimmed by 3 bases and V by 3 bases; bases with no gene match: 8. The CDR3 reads CASSLTGNFIYEQYF. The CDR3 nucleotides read TGTGCCAGCAGCTTGACAGGGAACTTCATCTACGAGCAGTACTTC.

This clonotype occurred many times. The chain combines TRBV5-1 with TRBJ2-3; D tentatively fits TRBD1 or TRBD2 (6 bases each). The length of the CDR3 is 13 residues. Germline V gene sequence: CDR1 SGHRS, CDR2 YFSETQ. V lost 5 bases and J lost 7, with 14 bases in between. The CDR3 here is CASREEGGNTQYF. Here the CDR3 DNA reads TGCGCCAGCAGGGAAGAGGGGGGCAATACGCAGTATTTT.

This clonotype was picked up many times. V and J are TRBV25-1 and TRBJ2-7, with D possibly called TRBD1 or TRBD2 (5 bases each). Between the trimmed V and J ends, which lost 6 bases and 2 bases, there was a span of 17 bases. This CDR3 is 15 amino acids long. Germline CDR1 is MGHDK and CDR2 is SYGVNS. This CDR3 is CASSRPGAGTYEQYF. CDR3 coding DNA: TGTGCCAGCAGCCGACCCGGGGCCGGTACCTACGAGCAGTACTTC.

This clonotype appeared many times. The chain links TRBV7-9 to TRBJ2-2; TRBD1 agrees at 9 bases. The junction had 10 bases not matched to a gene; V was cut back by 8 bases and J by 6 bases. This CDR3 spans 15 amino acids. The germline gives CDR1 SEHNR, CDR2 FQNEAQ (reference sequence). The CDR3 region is CASLRDRALPGELFF. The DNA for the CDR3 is TGTGCCAGCTTGAGGGACAGGGCGTTACCCGGGGAGCTGTTTTTT.

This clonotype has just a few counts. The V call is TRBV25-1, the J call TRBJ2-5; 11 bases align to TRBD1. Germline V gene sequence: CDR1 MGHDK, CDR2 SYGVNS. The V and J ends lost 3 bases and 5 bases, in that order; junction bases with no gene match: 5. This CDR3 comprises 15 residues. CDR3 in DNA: TGTGCCAGCAGTGATCCCGGGACAGGGGGGGAGACCCAGTACTTC. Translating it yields CASSDPGTGGETQYF.

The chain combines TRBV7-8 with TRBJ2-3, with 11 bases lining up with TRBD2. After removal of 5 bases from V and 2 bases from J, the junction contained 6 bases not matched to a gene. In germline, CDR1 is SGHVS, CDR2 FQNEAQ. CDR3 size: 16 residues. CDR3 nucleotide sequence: TGTGCCAGCAGCCCTACTAGCGGGGGTCTCACAGATACGCAGTATTTT. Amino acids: CASSPTSGGLTDTQYF. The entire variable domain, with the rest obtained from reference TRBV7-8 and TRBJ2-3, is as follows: GAGVSQSPRYKVAKRGQDVALRCDPISGHVSLFWYQQALGQGPEFLTYFQNEAQLDKSGLPSDRFFAERPEGSVSTLKIQRTQQEDSAVYLCASSPTSGGLTDTQYFGPGTRLTVL.

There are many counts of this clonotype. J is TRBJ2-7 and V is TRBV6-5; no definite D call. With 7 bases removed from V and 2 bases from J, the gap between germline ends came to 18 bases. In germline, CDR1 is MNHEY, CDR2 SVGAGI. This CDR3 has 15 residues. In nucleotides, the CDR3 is TGTGCCAGCACCCACGCAGGTGGCAGTCCCTACGAGCAGTACTTC. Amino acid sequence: CASTHAGGSPYEQYF.

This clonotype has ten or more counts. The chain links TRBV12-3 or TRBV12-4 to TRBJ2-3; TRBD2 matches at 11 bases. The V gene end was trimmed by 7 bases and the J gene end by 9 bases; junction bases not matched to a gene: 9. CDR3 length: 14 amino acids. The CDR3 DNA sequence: TGTGCCAGCACCGATAGCGGGGGGGCACGAACGCAGTATTTT. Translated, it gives CASTDSGGARTQYF.

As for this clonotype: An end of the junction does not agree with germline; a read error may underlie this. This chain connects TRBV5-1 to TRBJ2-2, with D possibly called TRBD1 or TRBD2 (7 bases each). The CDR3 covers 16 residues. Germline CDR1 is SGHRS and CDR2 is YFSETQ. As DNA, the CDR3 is TGCGCCAACAGCTTGGCGGGGGCGACAGGGACCGGGGAGCTGTTTTTT. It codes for CANSLAGATGTGELFF. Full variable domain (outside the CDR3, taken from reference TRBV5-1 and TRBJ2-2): KAGVTQTPRYLIKTRGQQVTLSCSPISGHRSVSWYQQTPGQGLQFLFEYFSETQRNKGNFPGRFSGRQFSNSRSEMNVSTLELGDSALYLCANSLAGATGTGELFFGEGSRLTVL.

The DNA of the CDR3 is TGTGCCAGCAGTCCAAGGACGATGGACTATGGCTACACCTTC. As protein: CASSPRTMDYGYTF. The chain couples TRBV6-1 to TRBJ1-2; unclear D gene. CDR1 and CDR2 from the germline V gene are MNHNS and SASEGT. The CDR3 has 14 amino acids. The ends were cut back, 5 bases at V and 3 bases at J, with 13 bases in the middle.

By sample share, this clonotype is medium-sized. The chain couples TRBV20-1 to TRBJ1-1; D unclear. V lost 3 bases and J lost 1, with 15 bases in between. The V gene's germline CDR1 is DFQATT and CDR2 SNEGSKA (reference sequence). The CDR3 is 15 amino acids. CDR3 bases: TGCAGTGCTAGTCGCACAGCTCACACGAACACTGAAGCTTTCTTT. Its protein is CSASRTAHTNTEAFF.

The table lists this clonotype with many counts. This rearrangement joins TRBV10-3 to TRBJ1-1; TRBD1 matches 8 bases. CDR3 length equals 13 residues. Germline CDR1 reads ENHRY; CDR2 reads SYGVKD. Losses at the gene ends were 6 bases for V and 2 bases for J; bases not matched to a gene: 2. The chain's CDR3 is CAIRTGVNTEAFF. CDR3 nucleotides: TGTGCCATCAGGACAGGGGTCAACACTGAAGCTTTCTTT.

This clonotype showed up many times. CDR3 coding DNA: TGCAGTGCTAGACGGGACGGCCGCACTGAAGCTTTCTTT. It is translated as CSARRDGRTEAFF. This sequence joins TRBV20-1 and TRBJ1-1, with D maybe TRBD1 (5 bases). Germline assignment: CDR1 DFQATT and CDR2 SNEGSKA (reference sequence). The CDR3 has 13 amino acids. Trimming removed 2 bases from V and 4 bases from J, with 11 bases in between.

The CDR3 DNA follows: TGCAGTGCCTCGACAGGGGCAGACTACGAGCAGTACTTC. Its protein is CSASTGADYEQYF. The gene calls are TRBV20-1 and TRBJ2-7; 8 bases agree with TRBD1. The CDR3 runs to 13 residues. The germline CDR1 and CDR2 sequences are DFQATT and SNEGSKA (reference sequence). The J segment lost 3 bases and the V segment lost 6 bases, leaving 7 bases of the junction unmatched.

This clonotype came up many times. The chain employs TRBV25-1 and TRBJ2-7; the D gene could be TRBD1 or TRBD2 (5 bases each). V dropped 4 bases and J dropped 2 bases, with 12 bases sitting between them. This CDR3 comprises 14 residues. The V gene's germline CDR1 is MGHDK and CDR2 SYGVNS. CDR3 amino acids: CASSARDGPYEQYF. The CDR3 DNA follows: TGTGCCAGCAGTGCTCGGGACGGACCCTACGAGCAGTACTTC.

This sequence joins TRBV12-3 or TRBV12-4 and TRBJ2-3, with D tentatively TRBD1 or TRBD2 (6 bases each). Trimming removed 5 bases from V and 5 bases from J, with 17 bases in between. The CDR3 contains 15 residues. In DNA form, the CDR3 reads TGTGCCAGCAGTAAGGGGACTTCACAGGGAGATACGCAGTATTTT. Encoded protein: CASSKGTSQGDTQYF.

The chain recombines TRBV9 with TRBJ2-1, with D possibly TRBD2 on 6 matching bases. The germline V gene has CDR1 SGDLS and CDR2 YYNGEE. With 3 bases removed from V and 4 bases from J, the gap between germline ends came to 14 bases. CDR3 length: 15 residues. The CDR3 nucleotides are TGTGCCAGCAGCGCACAAGCGGAGGGGTACAATGAGCAGTTCTTC. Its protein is CASSAQAEGYNEQFF.

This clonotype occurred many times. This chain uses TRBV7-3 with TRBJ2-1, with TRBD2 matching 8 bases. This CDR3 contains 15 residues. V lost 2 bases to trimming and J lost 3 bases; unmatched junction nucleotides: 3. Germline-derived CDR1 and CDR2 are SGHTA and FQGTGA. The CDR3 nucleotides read TGTGCCAGCAGCTTATCGGGGGGGCACTACAATGAGCAGTTCTTC. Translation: CASSLSGGHYNEQFF.

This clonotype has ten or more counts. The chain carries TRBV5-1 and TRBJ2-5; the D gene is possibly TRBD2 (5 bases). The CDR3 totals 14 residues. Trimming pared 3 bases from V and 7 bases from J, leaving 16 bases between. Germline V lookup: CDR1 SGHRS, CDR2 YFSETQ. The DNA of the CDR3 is TGCGCCAGCAGCTCAGGCGGCACCGAGGGGACCCAGTACTTC. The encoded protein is CASSSGGTEGTQYF. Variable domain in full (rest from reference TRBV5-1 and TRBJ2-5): KAGVTQTPRYLIKTRGQQVTLSCSPISGHRSVSWYQQTPGQGLQFLFEYFSETQRNKGNFPGRFSGRQFSNSRSEMNVSTLELGDSALYLCASSSGGTEGTQYFGPGTRLLVL.

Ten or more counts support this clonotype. CDR3: CASRPSTDTQYF. DNA of the CDR3: TGCGCCAGCAGACCCAGCACAGATACGCAGTATTTT. V is TRBV5-1 and J is TRBJ2-3, with D unclear. Trimming removed 5 bases at V and 0 bases at J, with 4 bases between. The CDR3 has 12 amino acids. Germline V CDR1 and CDR2: SGHRS, YFSETQ.

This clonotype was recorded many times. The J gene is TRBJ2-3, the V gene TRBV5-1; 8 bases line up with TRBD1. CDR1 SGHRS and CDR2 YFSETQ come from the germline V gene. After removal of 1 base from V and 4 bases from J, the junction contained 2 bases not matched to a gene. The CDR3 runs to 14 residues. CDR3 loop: CASSLMTGADTQYF. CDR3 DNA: TGCGCCAGCAGCTTGATGACAGGGGCAGATACGCAGTATTTT. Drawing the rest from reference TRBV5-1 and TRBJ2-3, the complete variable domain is KAGVTQTPRYLIKTRGQQVTLSCSPISGHRSVSWYQQTPGQGLQFLFEYFSETQRNKGNFPGRFSGRQFSNSRSEMNVSTLELGDSALYLCASSLMTGADTQYFGPGTRLTVL.

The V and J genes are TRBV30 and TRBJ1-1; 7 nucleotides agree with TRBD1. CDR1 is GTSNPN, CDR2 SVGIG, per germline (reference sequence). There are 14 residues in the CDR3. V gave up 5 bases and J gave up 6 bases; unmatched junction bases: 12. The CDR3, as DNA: TGTGCCTGGGCCCTCACAGGGGAAGGCGCTGAAGCTTTCTTT. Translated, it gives CAWALTGEGAEAFF.

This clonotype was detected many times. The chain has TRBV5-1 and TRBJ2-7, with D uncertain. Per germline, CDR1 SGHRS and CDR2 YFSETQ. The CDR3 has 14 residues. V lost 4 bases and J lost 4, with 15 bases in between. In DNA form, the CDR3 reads TGCGCCAGCAGCGGGGATATCGGGTCTTACGAGCAGTACTTC. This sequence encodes CASSGDIGSYEQYF.

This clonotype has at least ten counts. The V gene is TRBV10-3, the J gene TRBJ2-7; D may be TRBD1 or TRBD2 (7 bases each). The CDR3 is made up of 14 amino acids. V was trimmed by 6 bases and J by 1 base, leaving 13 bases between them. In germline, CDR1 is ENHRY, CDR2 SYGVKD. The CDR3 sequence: CAIRAGQRSYEQYF. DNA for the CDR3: TGTGCCATCAGAGCGGGACAGAGATCCTACGAGCAGTACTTC.